This is a list of T cell receptor beta chains from one sample in a study of cytomegalovirus exposure and HLA in healthy donors. Assay used: immunoSEQ multiplex PCR; TCRdb lists only in-frame clones, some missing. The sample includes around 150,000 clones, around 84% of them seen just once. The sequenced sample consisted of PBMCs. These receptors were obtained from a boy under 10 years old in good health and CMV-seronegative. Each CDR3 is given with its conserved first and last residue. Clone size is stated in some rows and not others, as once, few, many or a class when expanded.

>.|TRBV28|TRBJ2-1
CASSFGASGGDEQFF
>.|TRBV7-3|TRBJ2-3
CASSVAGGSTDTQYF
>.|TRBV11-3|TRBJ2-1
CASRLRGLSYNEQFF
>few|TRBV5-1|TRBJ1-1
CASSGFDSTGFPEAFF
>once|TRBV25-1|TRBJ2-1
CASSEPSSGEQFF
>.|TRBV6-1|TRBJ2-3
CATDRGADTQYF
>once|TRBV15|TRBJ1-4
CATSRGRQGHEKLFF
>.|TRBV10-3|TRBJ2-6
CASGDGGANVLTF
>.|TRBV15|TRBJ2-3
CATSTTGTATDTQYF
>few|TRBV27|TRBJ2-2
CASSLLPLAGLGTGELFF
>.|TRBV2|TRBJ2-4
CASSSRTSGGIGAKNIQYF
>.|TRBV25-1|TRBJ1-1
CASSEDRPPEAFF
>.|TRBV6-5|TRBJ1-1
CASSSDRETEAFF
>.|TRBV27|TRBJ1-5
CASSSPLQGQPQHF
>.|TRBV7-2|TRBJ2-3
CASSPGLAGGVTQYF
>.|TRBV30|TRBJ1-2
CAWSSGRGNYGYTF
>.|TRBV2|TRBJ1-4
CASSYQGAVGTNEKLFF
>once|TRBV5-1|TRBJ2-1
CASSLEARSYNEQFF
>.|TRBV15|TRBJ2-6
CATSRDLRTGANVLTF
>.|TRBV18|TRBJ1-1
CASSPGGVEAFF
>.|TRBV28|TRBJ2-7
CASRGTGGLAGASYEQYF
>.|TRBV7-9|TRBJ1-3
CASSLQQGAGNTIYF
>.|TRBV4-1|TRBJ2-1
CASSHPGTGTNEQFF
>.|TRBV6-4|TRBJ1-2
CASSDSVGGSYGYTF
>.|TRBV9|TRBJ2-7
CASSVGEGLAGPEQYF
>.|TRBV20-1|TRBJ1-1
CSARQREAFF
>.|TRBV7-6|TRBJ2-2
CASSLRDARGRTGELFF
>.|TRBV10-3|TRBJ2-5
CAIRGGGVIWNETQYF
>.|TRBV4-1|TRBJ2-6
CASSQELEGAVAGANVLTF
>.|TRBV15|TRBJ1-2
CATSSQTPNYGYTF
>.|TRBV27|TRBJ2-3
CASSLFGGGGGGDTQYF
>.|TRBV5-8|TRBJ1-1
CASSLSRRVTEAFF
>.|TRBV10-1|TRBJ2-3
CASSETGTSTDTQYF
>.|TRBV29-1|TRBJ1-2
CSVEHSDGYTF
>.|TRBV7-2|TRBJ2-7
CASSYSGRGYEQYF
>.|TRBV5-1|TRBJ2-4
CASSLAGENIQYF
>.|TRBV18|TRBJ2-4
CASSRVPGQGSLNIQYF
>.|TRBV5-5|TRBJ2-3
CASSPGTSASDTQYF
>.|TRBV19|TRBJ1-2
CASSIEGQGPIPYNDYTF
>.|TRBV18|TRBJ1-1
CASSPTTGMNTEAFF
>.|TRBV6-6|TRBJ2-7
CASSRGLADYSYEQYF
>.|TRBV18|TRBJ2-3
CASSRYWTDSSTDTQYF
>.|TRBV12-5|TRBJ1-2
CASGLGRRERDYGYTF
>.|TRBV6-5|TRBJ1-4
CASRPTGALEKLFF
>.|TRBV9|TRBJ1-5
CASSGGNGVGGPQHF
>once|TRBV28|TRBJ1-4
CASLGGGDEKLFF
>.|TRBV10-3|TRBJ2-1
CAISESGGGSYNEQFF
>.|TRBV27|TRBJ2-7
CASSWASRRSYEQYF